This T cell receptor (beta chain) was captured in a study of cytomegalovirus exposure and HLA in healthy donors. V dropped 6 bases and J dropped 0 bases, with 8 bases sitting between them. This CDR3 is built from 13 residues. Germline loops: CDR1 SGHDN, CDR2 FVKESK. Study-level points and caveats: Most TCR beta V segments were productive about 90% or about 30% of the time in an earlier analysis. Excluded: some indistinguishable V segments such as TRBV6-2 and TRBV6-3.

This clone appeared once. The antigen remains unidentified. The PCR contained 60 Vbeta and 13 Jbeta primers. Assay: immunoSEQ multiplex PCR; the TCRdb copy retains only in-frame clones and omits some. This sample has 280,000 or so clones, with about 87% found just once. This sequence originates from a woman under 30 in good health and CMV-seronegative. The chain has TRBV14 and TRBJ1-2, with no clear D. Sequencing was performed on PBMCs. CDR3 coding DNA: TGTGCCAGCAGTCACCTACCTAACTATGGCTACACCTTC. It codes for CASSHLPNYGYTF. Drawing the rest from reference TRBV14 and TRBJ1-2, the complete variable domain is EAGVTQFPSHSVIEKGQTVTLRCDPISGHDNLYWYRRVMGKEIKFLLHFVKESKQDESGMPNNRFLAERTGGTYSTLKVQPAELEDSGVYFCASSHLPNYGYTFGSGTRLTVV.